This T cell receptor beta chain was captured in a study of blood T cell repertoires in COVID-19. TCRdb keeps only in-frame clones here, not all; method: immunoSEQ multiplex PCR. The table includes tens of thousands of clones, just over 85% detected once. CDR1 and CDR2 from the germline V gene are SGHTA and FQGNSA. CDR3 size: 15 residues. V was clipped by 5 bases and J by 8 bases, with 21 bases between them. This TCR derives from a woman aged 80 or over with acute or convalescent COVID-19. The chain recombines TRBV7-2 with TRBJ2-5, with D possibly being TRBD2 (7 bases). Material for sequencing was peripheral blood. The CDR3 DNA reads TGTGCCAGCAGCGCTGCGGGCGGGGGCGTGGTTACCCAGTACTTC. Translation gives CASSAAGGGVVTQYF.